Below are 19 T cell receptor beta chains sequenced from a single sample in a study of blood T cell repertoires in COVID-19. Sequencing used immunoSEQ multiplex PCR; TCRdb keeps in-frame clones, though not all of them. The sample carries roughly 380,000 clones, around 84% recorded once. Sequencing was carried out using peripheral blood. The source is a human donor with acute or convalescent COVID-19. The donor label of this sample is uncertain.

The CDR3, as DNA: TGCGCCAGCAGCCCAGGGGGGACAGTGGCCTACGAGCAGTACTTC. Protein product: CASSPGGTVAYEQYF. The chain has TRBV4-1 and TRBJ2-7; TRBD1 is a possible D gene (7 bases). Looked up from germline, CDR1 is MGHRA and CDR2 is YSYEKL. The CDR3 sequence is 15 residues long. The ends were cut back, 4 bases at V and 2 bases at J, with 15 bases in the middle.

This chain connects TRBV28 to TRBJ1-1, with 7 positions matching TRBD1. The J segment lost 8 bases and the V segment lost 7 bases, leaving 10 bases of the junction unmatched. This CDR3 has 13 amino acids. The germline V gene encodes CDR1 MDHEN and CDR2 SYDVKM. The CDR3 here is CASTIDRAGEAFF. CDR3 DNA: TGTGCCAGCACCATCGACAGGGCGGGCGAAGCTTTCTTT.

The J gene is TRBJ2-1, the V gene TRBV5-1, with TRBD2 matching over 8 bases. V was pared by 4 bases and J by 5 bases, with 8 bases of the junction left unmatched. Looked up from germline, CDR1 is SGHRS and CDR2 is YFSETQ. This CDR3 is built from 15 residues. CDR3 DNA sequence: TGCGCCAGCAGCACCAGCGGGGGACCTAACAATGAGCAGTTCTTC. Protein sequence: CASSTSGGPNNEQFF.

The V call is TRBV27, the J call TRBJ1-1, with D possibly matching TRBD1 (5 bases). The CDR3 extends over 14 amino acids. Germline V CDR1 and CDR2: MNHEY, SMNVEV (reference sequence). Trimming stripped 4 bases from V and 4 bases from J, with 13 bases between. The CDR3 is CASSSADRGTEAFF. As DNA, the CDR3 is TGTGCCAGCAGTTCCGCCGACAGAGGCACTGAAGCTTTCTTT.

The gene calls are TRBV6-1 and TRBJ1-2, with 8 bases identical to TRBD1. The V gene end was trimmed by 9 bases and the J gene end by 7 bases; junction bases not matched to a gene: 4. This CDR3 has 11 amino acids. CDR1 and CDR2 from the germline V gene are MNHNS and SASEGT. The CDR3 spells CASGQGRGYTF. CDR3 sequence (DNA): TGTGCCAGTGGACAGGGCCGTGGCTACACCTTC.

This clone was seen ten or more times. J is TRBJ1-2 and V is TRBV6-5; D is possibly TRBD1 (6 bases). CDR3 length equals 13 residues. V lost 10 bases and J lost 4, with 16 bases in between. Germline CDR1 MNHEY, CDR2 SVGAGI. The CDR3 sequence is CATRQAVAYGYTF. The CDR3 nucleotides are TGTGCCACCCGACAGGCAGTAGCCTATGGCTACACCTTC.

This chain connects TRBV19 to TRBJ2-5; weak D call: TRBD2 (6 bases). Trimming shortened V by 5 bases and J by 4 bases, and 14 bases separated the two germline ends. The CDR3 loop spans 14 amino acids. The germline CDR1 and CDR2 sequences are LNHDA and SQIVND (reference sequence). The CDR3 loop reads CASSGTSLGETQYF. The CDR3 DNA sequence: TGTGCCAGTAGTGGAACTAGCCTGGGAGAGACCCAGTACTTC.

The CDR3 DNA reads as TGTGCCAGCAGCTCAAACCCCACAGGGTACTCACCCCTCCACTTT. Its protein is CASSSNPTGYSPLHF. The gene calls are TRBV11-2 and TRBJ1-6, with D possibly TRBD1 on 6 matching bases. The CDR3 totals 15 residues. Germline V lookup: CDR1 SGHAT, CDR2 FQNNGV. With 4 bases removed from V and 10 bases from J, the gap between germline ends came to 17 bases.

Only one count was recorded for this clone. The chain has TRBV19 and TRBJ1-5, with 9 bases fitting TRBD1. Per germline, CDR1 LNHDA and CDR2 SQIVND (reference sequence). CDR3 length: 14 residues. V trimming: 3 bases; J trimming: 7 bases; junction bases outside the gene matches: 4. CDR3: CASSIHRGQQPQHF. DNA of the CDR3: TGTGCCAGTAGTATCCACAGGGGGCAGCAGCCCCAGCATTTT.

This chain joins TRBV18 and TRBJ1-1, with TRBD1 identical over 12 bases. The CDR3 has 19 amino acids. The junction had 15 bases not matched to a gene; V was cut back by 1 base and J by 6 bases. Germline CDR1 reads KGHSH; CDR2 reads LQKENI. The CDR3 nucleotides are TGTGCCAGCTCACCACGGTTGAATGTACGGGACAGGGGGCGGGCTGAAGCTTTCTTT. Protein: CASSPRLNVRDRGRAEAFF. The whole variable domain, remainder taken from reference TRBV18 and TRBJ1-1, is NAGVMQNPRHLVRRRGQEARLRCSPMKGHSHVYWYRQLPEEGLKFMVYLQKENIIDESGMPKERFSAEFPKEGPSILRIQQVVRGDSAAYFCASSPRLNVRDRGRAEAFFGQGTRLTVV.

This chain connects TRBV7-9 to TRBJ2-2; TRBD2 agrees at 8 bases. J was trimmed by 3 bases and V by 5 bases; bases with no gene match: 8. This CDR3 comprises 16 residues. Germline V gives CDR1 SEHNR, CDR2 FQNEAQ (reference sequence). In DNA, the CDR3 is TGTGCCAGCAGCCCGTGGGGTAGCGGGGACACCGGGGAGCTGTTTTTT. Its translation is CASSPWGSGDTGELFF.

The chain joins TRBV28 to TRBJ1-1, with D tentatively TRBD1 (5 bases). The germline CDR1 and CDR2 sequences are MDHEN and SYDVKM. This CDR3 comprises 15 residues. Trimming left V 3 bases short and J 2 bases short, with 13 bases between. CDR3 region: CASSLDKDGNTEAFF. The CDR3 DNA is TGTGCCAGCAGTTTGGACAAGGACGGTAACACTGAAGCTTTCTTT.

The V gene is TRBV6-6, the J gene TRBJ1-6; 7 bases agree with TRBD1. Germline CDR1 reads MNHNY; CDR2 reads SVGAGI (reference sequence). The CDR3 covers 15 residues. V was clipped by 2 bases and J by 8 bases; unmatched bases: 6. CDR3 sequence (DNA): TGTGCCAGCAGTTACACGACAGGGCGGGATTCACCCCTCCACTTT. Translating it yields CASSYTTGRDSPLHF.

This clone was observed a single time. The chain has TRBV11-2 and TRBJ2-3; 11 bases are a match to TRBD2. V was pared by 6 bases and J by 8 bases, with 16 bases of the junction left unmatched. The CDR3 spans 17 residues. In germline, CDR1 is SGHAT, CDR2 FQNNGV. CDR3 nucleotide sequence: TGTGCCAGCAGTCTTAACTCCGGGACTAGCGGTCCGGGTACGCAGTATTTT. It encodes CASSLNSGTSGPGTQYF.

This clone was seen only a few times. The chain couples TRBV4-2 to TRBJ2-7; a weak D match, TRBD2 (7 bases). This CDR3 is 18 amino acids long. The germline V and J ends were trimmed by 3 bases and 1 base, with 22 bases remaining between them. The germline V gene has CDR1 LGHNA and CDR2 YNFKEQ. CDR3 in amino acids: CASSHGLGGGRKSYEQYF. CDR3 DNA sequence: TGTGCCAGCAGCCATGGACTGGGGGGCGGGAGAAAGTCCTACGAGCAGTACTTC.

The chain has TRBV7-8 and TRBJ2-7; perhaps TRBD1 as D (5 bases). The germline V gene has CDR1 SGHVS and CDR2 FQNEAQ. This CDR3 is 17 amino acids long. The germline V and J ends were trimmed by 3 bases and 2 bases, with 20 bases remaining between them. CDR3: CASSFGTTGSVAYEQYF. The CDR3 DNA sequence: TGTGCCAGCAGCTTTGGAACCACAGGTTCGGTAGCCTACGAGCAGTACTTC.

This clone was seen once. The genes are TRBV28 and TRBJ1-2; a possible D gene is TRBD1 (5 bases). Trimming took off 8 bases at V and 7 bases at J, with 17 bases between the two ends. There are 13 residues in the CDR3. Germline CDR1 and CDR2: MDHEN and SYDVKM. The CDR3 loop reads CASLSGILGGYTF. CDR3 nucleotide sequence: TGTGCCAGCCTTTCAGGGATCCTCGGTGGCTACACCTTC.

The chain joins TRBV5-6 to TRBJ1-3; no firm D call. CDR3 length: 16 amino acids. The germline gives CDR1 SGHDT, CDR2 YYEEEE. Trimming pared 0 bases from V and 3 bases from J, leaving 13 bases between. CDR3 protein: CASSLVGTPNGNTIYF. The CDR3 DNA reads as TGTGCCAGCAGCTTGGTTGGCACCCCGAATGGAAACACCATATATTTT. Looking up the rest from reference TRBV5-6 and TRBJ1-3 gives the full variable domain: DAGVTQSPTHLIKTRGQQVTLRCSPKSGHDTVSWYQQALGQGPQFIFQYYEEEERQRGNFPDRFSGHQFPNYSSELNVNALLLGDSALYLCASSLVGTPNGNTIYFGEGSWLTVV.

This clone was recorded at least ten times. The chain has TRBV6-5 and TRBJ2-2; 13 nucleotides agree with TRBD2. V trimming: 6 bases; J trimming: 5 bases; junction bases outside the gene matches: 3. Germline V lookup: CDR1 MNHEY, CDR2 SVGAGI. The CDR3 contains 15 residues. CDR3 amino acids: CASSGLAGVTGELFF. In nucleotides, the CDR3 is TGTGCCAGCAGCGGACTAGCGGGGGTTACCGGGGAGCTGTTTTTT.